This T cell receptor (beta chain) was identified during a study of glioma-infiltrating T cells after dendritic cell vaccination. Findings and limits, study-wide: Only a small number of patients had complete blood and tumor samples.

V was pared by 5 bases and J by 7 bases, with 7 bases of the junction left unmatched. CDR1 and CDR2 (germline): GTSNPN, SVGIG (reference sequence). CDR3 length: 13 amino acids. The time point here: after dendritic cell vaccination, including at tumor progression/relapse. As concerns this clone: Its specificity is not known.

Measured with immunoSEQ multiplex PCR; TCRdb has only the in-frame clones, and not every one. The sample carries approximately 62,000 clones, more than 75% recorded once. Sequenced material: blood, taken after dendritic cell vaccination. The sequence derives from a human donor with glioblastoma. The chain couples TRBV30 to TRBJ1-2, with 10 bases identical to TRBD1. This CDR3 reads CAWGDRGVGGYTF. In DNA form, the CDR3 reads TGTGCCTGGGGGGACAGGGGAGTAGGTGGCTACACCTTC. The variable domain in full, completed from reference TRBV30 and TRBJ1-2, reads SQTIHQWPATLVQPVGSPLSLECTVEGTSNPNLYWYRQAAGRGLQLLFYSVGIGQISSEVPQNLSASRPQDRQFILSSKKLLLSDSGFYLCAWGDRGVGGYTFGSGTRLTVV.